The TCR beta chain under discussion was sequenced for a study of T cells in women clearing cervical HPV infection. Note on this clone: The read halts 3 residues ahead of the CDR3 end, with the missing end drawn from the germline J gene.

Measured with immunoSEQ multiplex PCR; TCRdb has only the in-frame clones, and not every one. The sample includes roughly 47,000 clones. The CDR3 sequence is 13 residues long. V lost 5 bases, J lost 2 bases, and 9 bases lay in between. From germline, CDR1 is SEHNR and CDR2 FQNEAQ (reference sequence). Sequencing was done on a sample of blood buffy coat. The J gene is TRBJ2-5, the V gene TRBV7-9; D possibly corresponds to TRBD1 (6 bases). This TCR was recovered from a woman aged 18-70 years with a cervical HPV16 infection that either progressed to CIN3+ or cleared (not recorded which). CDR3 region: CASSPRGQETQYF. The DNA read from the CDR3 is TGTGCCAGCAGCCCCAGGGGACAAGAGACC.